This TCR beta chain was recovered during a study of blood T cell repertoires in COVID-19. Across the whole study: The United States, Italy and Spain were the sources of the acute and convalescent COVID-19 samples.

The assay was immunoSEQ multiplex PCR, and TCRdb's table has in-frame clones only and misses some. Of about 210,000 clones in the sample, around 81% were seen once. Recruits, aged roughly 18 to 100 years, lived in 25 or so US areas. Self-reported history from a screening survey and questionnaire set each donor's cohort. V was cut by 3 bases and J by 1 base, with 15 bases left in between. The CDR3 has 16 residues. Germline CDR1 KGHSH, CDR2 LQKENI. Comments on this clone: The identical CDR3 is also encoded by other nucleotide sequences in the sample.

Source material: PBMCs or T cells enriched from blood (not recorded which). V and J are TRBV18 and TRBJ1-2, with D possibly TRBD1 on 5 matching bases. This sequence originates from a woman between 50 and 59 years old with acute COVID-19. The CDR3 reads CASSPGRDSFNYGYTF. The CDR3 coding sequence is TGTGCCAGCTCACCGGGTCGGGACTCCTTTAACTATGGCTACACCTTC.